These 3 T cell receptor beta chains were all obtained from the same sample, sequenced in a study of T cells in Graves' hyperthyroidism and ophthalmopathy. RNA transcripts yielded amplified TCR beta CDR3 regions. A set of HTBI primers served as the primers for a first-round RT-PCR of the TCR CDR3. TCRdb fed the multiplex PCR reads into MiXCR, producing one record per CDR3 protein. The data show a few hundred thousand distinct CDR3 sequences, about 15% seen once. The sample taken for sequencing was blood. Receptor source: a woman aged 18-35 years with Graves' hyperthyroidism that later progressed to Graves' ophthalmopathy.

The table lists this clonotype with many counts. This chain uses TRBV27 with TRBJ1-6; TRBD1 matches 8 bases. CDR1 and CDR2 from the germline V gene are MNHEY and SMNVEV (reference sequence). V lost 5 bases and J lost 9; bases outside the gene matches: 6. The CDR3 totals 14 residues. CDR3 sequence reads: CASSTRDRFSPLHF. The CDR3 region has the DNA TGTGCCAGCAGTACCAGGGACAGGTTTTCACCCCTCCACTTT.

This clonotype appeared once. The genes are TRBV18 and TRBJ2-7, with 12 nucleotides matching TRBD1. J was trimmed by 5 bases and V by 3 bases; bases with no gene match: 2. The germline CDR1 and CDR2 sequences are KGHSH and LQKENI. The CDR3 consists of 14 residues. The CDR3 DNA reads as TGTGCCAGCTCACCGGGACAGGGGGCCGACGAGCAGTACTTC. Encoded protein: CASSPGQGADEQYF.

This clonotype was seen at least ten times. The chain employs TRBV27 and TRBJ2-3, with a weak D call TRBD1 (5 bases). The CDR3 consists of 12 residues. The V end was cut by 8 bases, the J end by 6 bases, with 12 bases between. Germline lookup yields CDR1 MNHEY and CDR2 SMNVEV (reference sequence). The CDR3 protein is CASGAERDTQYF. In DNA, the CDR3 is TGTGCCAGCGGGGCTGAGAGGGATACGCAGTATTTT.